This TCR beta chain appears in the sequencing data of a study of CD8+CD57+ T cells in acquired aplastic anemia. The overall study: Quantities of DNA derived from sorted CD4+ and CD8+ cells averaged approximately 3 ug. Study observations and caveats: Overlap between patients and controls comprised twenty-nine CD8+ CDR3 sequences. Statistical testing detected no significant gap in CD8+ Simpson's diversity between patients and controls.

The use of genomic DNA as template underpinned the TCR beta VDJ and CDR3 profiling. MiXCR, run by TCRdb on the reads, gives a single entry per CDR3 protein. The sample lists more than 45,000 distinct CDR3 sequences, around 50% occurring once. Germline CDR1 LNHNV, CDR2 YYDKDF (reference sequence). After removal of 10 bases from V and 5 bases from J, the junction contained 18 bases not matched to a gene. The CDR3 runs 16 residues. Individuals selected for sequencing had exhibited CD8+CD57+ cell expansion on flow cytometry. None of the patients had been given any therapy when their blood was sampled. With regard to this clonotype: The antigen is unknown.

The chain uses TRBV15 and TRBJ2-7; 9 nucleotides line up with TRBD1. Sequenced sample: sorted CD4+, CD8+, or CD8+CD57+ T cells (not recorded which) from PBMCs. This TCR derives from a human donor with aplastic anemia. The CDR3 loop reads CASRSASGTGFHEQYF. CDR3 coding DNA: TGTGCCAGCAGATCTGCCTCAGGGACAGGGTTCCACGAGCAGTACTTC. The full variable domain, rest sourced from reference TRBV15 and TRBJ2-7, is DAMVIQNPRYQVTQFGKPVTLSCSQTLNHNVMYWYQQKSSQAPKLLFHYYDKDFNNEADTPDNFQSRRPNTSFCFLDIRSPGLGDTAMYLCASRSASGTGFHEQYFGPGTRLTVT.